The T cell receptor (beta chain) under discussion was sequenced for a study of shared clonotypes between healthy human individuals. Comments on this clone: At the DNA level, this CDR3 is encoded by other sequences in the same sample as well.

Generated by immunoSEQ multiplex PCR, the TCRdb table keeps only in-frame clones and is missing some. This sample has 2 million to 2.5 million clones, with almost 96% found just once. CDR3 length equals 14 residues. Looked up from germline, CDR1 is SGHRS and CDR2 is YFSETQ. Between the trimmed V and J ends, which lost 1 base and 0 bases, there was a span of 7 bases. The sequenced sample was naive CD4+ T cells sorted from blood. Subset in this sample: CD45RA+ positively selected. The clonotype comes from a man aged 18-30 years in good health. This chain links TRBV5-1 with TRBJ1-1; maybe TRBD1 (5 bases). The chain's CDR3 is CASSLTGLNTEAFF. The DNA of the CDR3 is TGCGCCAGCAGCTTGACAGGTTTGAACACTGAAGCTTTCTTT.